The next 27 T cell receptor beta chains were all read from a single sample in a study of T cells in Graves' hyperthyroidism and ophthalmopathy. RNA transcripts served as the template for amplifying TCR beta CDR3 regions. During a first-round RT-PCR of the TCR CDR3, the HTBI primer set was used. TCRdb independently ran MiXCR on the multiplex PCR reads; one entry per CDR3 protein. The sample holds about 320,000 distinct CDR3 sequences, roughly 15% seen once. Input material: blood. The origin of the receptors is a young man with Graves' hyperthyroidism.

This clonotype was detected many times. The chain uses TRBV5-1 and TRBJ2-5; D gene unclear. There are 14 residues in the CDR3. Looked up from germline, CDR1 is SGHRS and CDR2 is YFSETQ. V was clipped by 2 bases and J by 1 base, with 9 bases between them. In DNA, the CDR3 is TGCGCCAGCAGCTTCCCGACAACCCAAGAGACCCAGTACTTC. Protein product: CASSFPTTQETQYF.

The gene calls are TRBV9 and TRBJ1-3; no firm D call. Trimming stripped 2 bases from V and 0 bases from J, with 9 bases between. From germline, CDR1 is SGDLS and CDR2 YYNGEE. This CDR3 is built from 15 residues. The CDR3 bases are TGTGCCAGCAGCGTGACGGCAACCTCTGGAAACACCATATATTTT. It specifies CASSVTATSGNTIYF.

This chain uses TRBV20-1 with TRBJ1-4, with a possible D match to TRBD1 (5 bases). CDR1 is DFQATT, CDR2 SNEGSKA, per germline (reference sequence). Trimming left V 6 bases short and J 4 bases short, with 12 bases between. The CDR3 length is 13 residues. Written as DNA, the CDR3 is TGCAGTGCCCACCGGGACTATAATGAAAAACTGTTTTTT. It is translated as CSAHRDYNEKLFF.

This clonotype was recorded many times. This chain uses TRBV6-5 with TRBJ1-1, with D unclear. Between the trimmed V and J ends, which lost 2 bases and 5 bases, there was a span of 9 bases. Germline CDR1 reads MNHEY; CDR2 reads SVGAGI. This CDR3 contains 13 residues. The CDR3 DNA reads TGTGCCAGCAGTTACCTGACCGGGACTGAAGCTTTCTTT. Its translation: CASSYLTGTEAFF.

The chain uses TRBV6-2 or TRBV6-3 and TRBJ1-1; a weak D match, TRBD1 (6 bases). V shed 6 bases and J shed 4 bases, with 27 bases lying between them. The CDR3 consists of 18 residues. The germline CDR1 and CDR2 sequences are MNHEY and SVGEGT. CDR3 coding DNA: TGTGCCAGCAGGGTAGTTAAGGGGGTCCGGGGAGGTCGCACTGAAGCTTTCTTT. Amino acid sequence: CASRVVKGVRGGRTEAFF.

This clonotype was seen a handful of times. V gene TRBV11-3 combines with J gene TRBJ1-1, with TRBD1 as a possible D gene (6 bases). The V gene lost 3 bases and the J gene lost 1 base, with 12 bases spanning the gap. CDR1 and CDR2 from the germline V gene are SGHNT and YENEEA. The CDR3 is 15 amino acids. CDR3: CASSFGGLGNTEAFF. DNA for the CDR3: TGTGCCAGCAGCTTTGGGGGGCTTGGGAACACTGAAGCTTTCTTT.

This clonotype appeared a few times. This chain joins TRBV5-5 and TRBJ2-1, with 10 bases aligning to TRBD1. V trimming: 5 bases; J trimming: 12 bases; junction bases outside the gene matches: 14. This CDR3 contains 15 residues. CDR1 and CDR2 (germline): SGHKS, YYEKEE (reference sequence). CDR3 nucleotide sequence: TGTGCCAGCAGGGAGGGACAGGGGCGCCGCGGGGGGCAGTTCTTC. This translates into CASREGQGRRGGQFF.

The chain recombines TRBV11-3 with TRBJ2-1; no definite D call. The CDR3 length is 12 residues. Trimming stripped 9 bases from V and 8 bases from J, with 14 bases between. Per the germline V gene, CDR1 is SGHNT and CDR2 is YENEEA. In DNA form, the CDR3 reads TGTGCCAGTAGTATCGGGCAAGATGAGCAGTTCTTC. Protein sequence: CASSIGQDEQFF.

The chain recombines TRBV6-6 with TRBJ1-2, with unresolved D. Trimming removed 0 bases at V and 6 bases at J, with 11 bases between. Germline V gene data show CDR1 as MNHNY and CDR2 as SVGAGI (reference sequence). The length of the CDR3 is 14 residues. The DNA for the CDR3 is TGTGCCAGCAGTTACTCGACGGGGTCGGATGGCTACACCTTC. Its translation is CASSYSTGSDGYTF.

This clonotype was detected many times. This chain joins TRBV5-1 and TRBJ2-5; no clear D gene. CDR1 is SGHRS, CDR2 YFSETQ, per germline. This CDR3 is built from 15 residues. Trimming left V 4 bases short and J 3 bases short, with 16 bases between. The CDR3 region is CASSPRTLGEETQYF. CDR3 DNA: TGCGCCAGCAGCCCAAGAACGTTAGGCGAAGAGACCCAGTACTTC.

In this sample, this clonotype turned up many times. V is TRBV11-2 and J is TRBJ2-1; tentatively, D is TRBD1 (5 bases). The germline gives CDR1 SGHAT, CDR2 FQNNGV. This CDR3 contains 13 residues. V was clipped by 1 base and J by 6 bases, with 7 bases between them. CDR3: CASSLGQTNEQFF. CDR3 DNA sequence: TGTGCCAGCAGCTTAGGACAGACCAATGAGCAGTTCTTC.

This clonotype has ten or more counts. The chain joins TRBV6-5 to TRBJ2-3; 11 nucleotides match TRBD2. The CDR3 runs 15 residues. CDR1 is MNHEY, CDR2 SVGAGI, per germline. Unmatched junction bases numbered 5, after V lost 7 bases and J lost 2 bases. The CDR3, as DNA: TGTGCCAGCACCCAGGGACTAGCGGACACAGATACGCAGTATTTT. This encodes CASTQGLADTDTQYF.

This clonotype was seen repeatedly, ten times or more. V is TRBV5-1 and J is TRBJ1-1; D is perhaps TRBD1 (6 bases). The germline V and J ends were trimmed by 0 bases and 4 bases, with 10 bases remaining between them. The CDR3 spans 14 residues. Germline V gene data show CDR1 as SGHRS and CDR2 as YFSETQ. Written as DNA, the CDR3 is TGCGCCAGCAGCTTGGGACAGGACCCCACTGAAGCTTTCTTT. This sequence encodes CASSLGQDPTEAFF.

This sequence joins TRBV7-3 and TRBJ2-1; D unresolved. Germline V gene sequence: CDR1 SGHTA, CDR2 FQGTGA. With 0 bases removed from V and 8 bases from J, the gap between germline ends came to 14 bases. The CDR3 totals 15 residues. CDR3 in DNA: TGTGCCAGCAGCTTAACGGGGTGGACCAATGATGAGCAGTTCTTC. Encoded protein: CASSLTGWTNDEQFF.

V is TRBV6-1 and J is TRBJ1-2; D call uncertain. This CDR3 has 13 residues. Germline assignment: CDR1 MNHNS and CDR2 SASEGT. With 7 bases removed from V and 6 bases from J, the gap between germline ends came to 15 bases. The CDR3 is CASNLTPRDGYTF. CDR3 bases: TGTGCCAGCAACTTGACGCCTCGGGATGGCTACACCTTC.

Only one count was recorded for this clonotype. The chain has TRBV19 and TRBJ2-7; the match to TRBD2 covers 7 bases. V dropped 10 bases and J dropped 6; count of bases not matched to a gene: 9. The germline V gene has CDR1 LNHDA and CDR2 SQIVND (reference sequence). CDR3 length equals 12 residues. CDR3 sequence (DNA): TGTGCCACCTCACCCCGGGGGGTCGAGCAGTACTTC. It encodes CATSPRGVEQYF.

By its share, this clonotype is hyperexpanded. This sequence joins TRBV6-5 and TRBJ2-3; D gene uncertain. This CDR3 is built from 16 residues. The V and J ends lost 2 bases and 2 bases respectively, with 14 bases between them. CDR1 MNHEY and CDR2 SVGAGI come from the germline V gene. CDR3 sequence: CASSYVRLGSTDTQYF. DNA for the CDR3: TGTGCCAGCAGTTACGTAAGGCTGGGGTCCACAGATACGCAGTATTTT.

This clonotype was seen ten or more times. The chain is built from TRBV10-1 and TRBJ2-7; 10 bases are a match to TRBD1. In germline, CDR1 is WNHNN, CDR2 SYGVQD (reference sequence). V trimming: 0 bases; J trimming: 3 bases; junction bases outside the gene matches: 2. This CDR3 has 15 amino acids. The CDR3 DNA reads TGCGCCAGCAGTGAGTCGGGACAGGGGCACTACGAGCAGTACTTC. It is translated as CASSESGQGHYEQYF.

The chain uses TRBV27 and TRBJ1-6; no clear D. V gave up 6 bases and J gave up 4 bases, with 13 bases separating them. Germline CDR1 and CDR2: MNHEY and SMNVEV (reference sequence). The CDR3 totals 15 residues. The DNA of the CDR3 is TGTGCCAGCAGGCCGTATGCGGGGTATAATTCACCCCTCCACTTT. The encoded protein is CASRPYAGYNSPLHF.

The chain employs TRBV24-1 and TRBJ2-7, with TRBD1 matching 8 bases. From germline, CDR1 is KGHDR and CDR2 SFDVKD. The CDR3 loop spans 12 amino acids. The junction had 1 base not matched to a gene; V was cut back by 8 bases and J by 2 bases. DNA of the CDR3: TGTGCCACCATGGGACAGGCCTACGAGCAGTACTTC. It yields the protein CATMGQAYEQYF.

The V gene is TRBV19, the J gene TRBJ1-2; D might be TRBD1 (5 bases). CDR1 and CDR2 from the germline V gene are LNHDA and SQIVND (reference sequence). The CDR3 loop spans 13 amino acids. Trimming removed 3 bases from V and 4 bases from J, with 9 bases in between. CDR3 protein: CASSISGSYGYTF. In nucleotides, the CDR3 is TGTGCCAGTAGTATCTCAGGGAGCTATGGCTACACCTTC.

This clonotype was counted a few times. V and J are TRBV27 and TRBJ2-3; no definite D call. The CDR3 is 13 amino acids. Between the trimmed V and J ends, which lost 6 bases and 1 base, there was a span of 8 bases. Germline lookup yields CDR1 MNHEY and CDR2 SMNVEV (reference sequence). CDR3 loop: CASRLRRTDTQYF. CDR3 DNA: TGTGCCAGCAGGTTGCGACGCACAGATACGCAGTATTTT.

This clonotype was observed at least ten times. The genes are TRBV6-1 and TRBJ2-7; tentatively, D is TRBD1 or TRBD2 (5 bases each). The CDR3 is 15 residues long. Germline-derived CDR1 and CDR2 are MNHNS and SASEGT. Trimming took 4 bases from V and 3 from J, leaving 16 bases between them. DNA for the CDR3: TGTGCCAGCAGTGGCTATACGGGACCGAGCTACGAGCAGTACTTC. Amino acid sequence: CASSGYTGPSYEQYF.

This clonotype has more than one count but fewer than ten. V gene TRBV19 combines with J gene TRBJ2-1; D may match TRBD1 or TRBD2 (5 bases each). Germline loops: CDR1 LNHDA, CDR2 SQIVND (reference sequence). CDR3 length equals 16 residues. The ends were cut back, 5 bases at V and 2 bases at J, with 16 bases in the middle. This CDR3 reads CASSQGPRGAYNEQFF. The CDR3 DNA follows: TGTGCCAGTAGTCAGGGCCCGAGAGGGGCCTACAATGAGCAGTTCTTC.

This clonotype was seen many times. V and J are TRBV12-3 or TRBV12-4 and TRBJ1-5; TRBD1 matches 8 bases. With V trimmed by 6 bases and J by 1 base, 5 bases remained unmatched. This CDR3 comprises 15 residues. CDR3 in amino acids: CASRTRGLSNQPQHF. For the CDR3, the DNA is TGTGCCAGCAGAACCAGGGGGCTCAGCAATCAGCCCCAGCATTTT.

This clonotype showed up just a few times. The chain uses TRBV20-1 and TRBJ2-2, with 8 bases that match TRBD2. The germline V gene has CDR1 DFQATT and CDR2 SNEGSKA (reference sequence). The J segment lost 4 bases and the V segment lost 3 bases, leaving 7 bases of the junction unmatched. There are 15 residues in the CDR3. The CDR3 DNA reads as TGCAGTGCTAGTGATAGGACTAGCCGCACCGGGGAGCTGTTTTTT. As protein: CSASDRTSRTGELFF.

This clonotype was counted ten times or more. The J gene is TRBJ2-1, the V gene TRBV24-1; weak D call: TRBD2 (5 bases). Looked up from germline, CDR1 is KGHDR and CDR2 is SFDVKD. CDR3 length equals 14 residues. The V end was cut by 2 bases, the J end by 5 bases, with 9 bases between. Here the CDR3 DNA reads TGTGCCACCAGTGATTCGCTAGCAGACAATGAGCAGTTCTTC. Translated: CATSDSLADNEQFF.